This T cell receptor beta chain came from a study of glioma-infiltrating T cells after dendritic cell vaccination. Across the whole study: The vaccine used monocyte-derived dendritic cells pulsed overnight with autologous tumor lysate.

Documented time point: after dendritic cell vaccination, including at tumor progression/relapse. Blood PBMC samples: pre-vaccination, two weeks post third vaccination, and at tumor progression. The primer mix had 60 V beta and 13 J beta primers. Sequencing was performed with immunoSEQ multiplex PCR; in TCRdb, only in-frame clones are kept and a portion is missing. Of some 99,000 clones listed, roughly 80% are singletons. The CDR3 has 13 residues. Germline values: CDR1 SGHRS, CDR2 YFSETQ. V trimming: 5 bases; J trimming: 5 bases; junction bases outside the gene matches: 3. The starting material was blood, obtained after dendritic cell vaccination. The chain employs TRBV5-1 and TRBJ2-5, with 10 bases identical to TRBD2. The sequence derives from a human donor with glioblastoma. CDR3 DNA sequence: TGCGCCAGCAGACTAGCGGGGCCGGAGACCCAGTACTTC. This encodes CASRLAGPETQYF.